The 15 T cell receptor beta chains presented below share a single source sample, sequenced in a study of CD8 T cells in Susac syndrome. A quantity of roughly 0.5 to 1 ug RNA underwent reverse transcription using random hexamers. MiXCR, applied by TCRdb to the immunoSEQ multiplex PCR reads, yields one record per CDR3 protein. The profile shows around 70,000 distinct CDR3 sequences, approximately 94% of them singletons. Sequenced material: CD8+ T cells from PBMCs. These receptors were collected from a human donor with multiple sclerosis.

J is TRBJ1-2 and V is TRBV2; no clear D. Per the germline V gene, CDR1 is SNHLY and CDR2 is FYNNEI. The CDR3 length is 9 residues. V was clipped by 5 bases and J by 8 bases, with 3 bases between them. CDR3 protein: CASSPGYTF. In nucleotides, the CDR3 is TGTGCCAGCAGTCCGGGCTACACCTTC.

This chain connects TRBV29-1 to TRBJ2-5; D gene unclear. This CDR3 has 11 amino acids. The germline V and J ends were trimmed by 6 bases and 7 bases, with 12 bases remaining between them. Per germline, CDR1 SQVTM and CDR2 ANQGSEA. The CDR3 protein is CSVAEMGTQYF. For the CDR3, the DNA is TGCAGCGTAGCCGAGATGGGGACCCAGTACTTC.

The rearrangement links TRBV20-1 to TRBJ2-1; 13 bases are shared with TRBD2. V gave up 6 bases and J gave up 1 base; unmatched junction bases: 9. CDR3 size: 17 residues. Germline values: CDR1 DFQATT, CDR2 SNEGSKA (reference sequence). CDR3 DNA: TGCAGTGCCCAACGGACTAGCGGGGGATCTTCCTACAATGAGCAGTTCTTC. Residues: CSAQRTSGGSSYNEQFF.

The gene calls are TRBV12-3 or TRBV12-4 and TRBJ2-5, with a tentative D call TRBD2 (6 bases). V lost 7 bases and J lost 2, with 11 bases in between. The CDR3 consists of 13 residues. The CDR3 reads CASISGLQETQYF. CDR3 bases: TGTGCCAGCATCTCGGGACTGCAAGAGACCCAGTACTTC.

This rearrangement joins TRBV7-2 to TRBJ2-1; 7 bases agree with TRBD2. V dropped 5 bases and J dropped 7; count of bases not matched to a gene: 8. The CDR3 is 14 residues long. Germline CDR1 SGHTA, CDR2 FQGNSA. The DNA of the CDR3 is TGTGCCAGCAGCCCCGGACTAGGTTCGAATGAGCAGTTCTTC. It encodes CASSPGLGSNEQFF. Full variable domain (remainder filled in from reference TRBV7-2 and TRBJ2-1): GAGVSQSPSNKVTEKGKDVELRCDPISGHTALYWYRQSLGQGLEFLIYFQGNSAPDKSGLPSDRFSAERTGGSVSTLTIQRTQQEDSAVYLCASSPGLGSNEQFFGPGTRLTVL.

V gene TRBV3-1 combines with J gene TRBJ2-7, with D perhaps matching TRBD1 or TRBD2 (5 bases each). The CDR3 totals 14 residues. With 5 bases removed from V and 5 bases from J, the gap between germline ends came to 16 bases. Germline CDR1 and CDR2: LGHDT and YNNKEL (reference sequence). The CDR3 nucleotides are TGTGCCAGCAGCGTTCCCGGGACGCCTCACGAGCAGTACTTC. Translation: CASSVPGTPHEQYF.

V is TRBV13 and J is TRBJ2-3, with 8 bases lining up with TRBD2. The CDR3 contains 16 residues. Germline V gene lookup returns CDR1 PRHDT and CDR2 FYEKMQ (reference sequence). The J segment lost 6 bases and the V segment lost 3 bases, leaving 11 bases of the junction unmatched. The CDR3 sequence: CASSFVIAGTGDTQYF. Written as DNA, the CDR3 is TGTGCCAGCAGCTTCGTAATAGCGGGGACTGGGGATACGCAGTATTTT.

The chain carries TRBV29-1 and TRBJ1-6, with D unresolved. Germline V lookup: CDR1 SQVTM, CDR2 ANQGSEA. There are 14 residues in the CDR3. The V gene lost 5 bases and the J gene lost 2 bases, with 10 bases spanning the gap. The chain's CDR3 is CSVNRAAYNSPLHF. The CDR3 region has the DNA TGCAGCGTTAACCGGGCCGCCTATAATTCACCCCTCCACTTT.

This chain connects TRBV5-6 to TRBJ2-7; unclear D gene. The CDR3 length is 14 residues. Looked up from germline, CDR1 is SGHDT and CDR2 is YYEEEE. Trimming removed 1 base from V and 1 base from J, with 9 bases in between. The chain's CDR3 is CASSLLPGSYEQYF. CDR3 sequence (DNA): TGTGCCAGCAGCTTGTTACCAGGATCCTACGAGCAGTACTTC.

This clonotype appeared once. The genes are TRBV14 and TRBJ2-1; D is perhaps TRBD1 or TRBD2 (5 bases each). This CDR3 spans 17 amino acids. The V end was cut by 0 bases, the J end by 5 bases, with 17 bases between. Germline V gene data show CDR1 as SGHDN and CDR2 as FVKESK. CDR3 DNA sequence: TGTGCCAGCAGCCAAGAAGAAGAATGGGGGTATAACAATGAGCAGTTCTTC. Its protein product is CASSQEEEWGYNNEQFF.

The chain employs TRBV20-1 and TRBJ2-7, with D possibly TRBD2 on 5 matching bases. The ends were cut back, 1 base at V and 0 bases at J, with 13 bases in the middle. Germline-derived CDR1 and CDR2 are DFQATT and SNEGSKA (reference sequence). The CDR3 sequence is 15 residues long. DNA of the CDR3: TGCAGTGCTAGAGGGTTGGAGCGGAACTCCTACGAGCAGTACTTC. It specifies CSARGLERNSYEQYF.

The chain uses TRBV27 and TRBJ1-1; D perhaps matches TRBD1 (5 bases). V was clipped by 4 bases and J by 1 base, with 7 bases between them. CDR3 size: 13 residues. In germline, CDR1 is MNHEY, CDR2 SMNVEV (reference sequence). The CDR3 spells CASSWTPNTEAFF. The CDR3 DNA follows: TGTGCCAGCAGTTGGACACCGAACACTGAAGCTTTCTTT.

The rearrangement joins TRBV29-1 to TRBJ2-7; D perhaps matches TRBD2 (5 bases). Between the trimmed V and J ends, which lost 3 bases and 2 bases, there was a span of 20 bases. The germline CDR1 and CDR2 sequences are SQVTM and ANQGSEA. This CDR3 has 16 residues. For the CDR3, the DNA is TGCAGCGTTGACGGAGTAGCGTCTAAGGATGCCTACGAGCAGTACTTC. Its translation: CSVDGVASKDAYEQYF.

The CDR3 loop is CSARDTGTADYGYTF. The CDR3 nucleotides are TGCAGTGCTAGAGATACCGGGACAGCTGATTATGGCTACACCTTC. The J gene is TRBJ1-2, the V gene TRBV20-1, with 7 bases aligning to TRBD1. In germline, CDR1 is DFQATT, CDR2 SNEGSKA (reference sequence). With 0 bases clipped from V and 5 bases from J, the junction kept 9 bases outside the gene matches. This CDR3 comprises 15 residues.

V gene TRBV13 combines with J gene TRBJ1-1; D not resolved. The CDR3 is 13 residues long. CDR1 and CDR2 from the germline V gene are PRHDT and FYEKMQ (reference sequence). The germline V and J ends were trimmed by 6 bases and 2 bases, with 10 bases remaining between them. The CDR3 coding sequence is TGTGCCAGCAGTGTCGGGGTCAACACTGAAGCTTTCTTT. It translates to CASSVGVNTEAFF.